The 10 T cell receptor beta chains given below trace back to one sample, sequenced in a study of CD8 T cells in Susac syndrome. When the RNA was reverse transcribed, random hexamers were used with an input of about 0.5 to 1 ug. From the immunoSEQ multiplex PCR reads, TCRdb called clonotypes with MiXCR, one entry per CDR3 protein. The sample lists tens of thousands of distinct CDR3 sequences; approximately 95% were seen once. Sequences were obtained from CD8+ T cells from PBMCs. These receptors were taken from a human donor with Susac syndrome.

The chain combines TRBV20-1 with TRBJ1-6, with D unclear. Germline V gene sequence: CDR1 DFQATT, CDR2 SNEGSKA (reference sequence). V was cut by 5 bases and J by 0 bases, with 11 bases left in between. The CDR3 is 15 residues long. CDR3: CSAVPGYSYNSPLHF. The CDR3 nucleotides read TGCAGTGCTGTACCTGGGTACTCCTATAATTCACCCCTCCACTTT.

The chain combines TRBV7-9 with TRBJ1-4, with unresolved D. Trimming took off 0 bases at V and 8 bases at J, with 13 bases between the two ends. Per germline, CDR1 SEHNR and CDR2 FQNEAQ (reference sequence). CDR3 size: 15 residues. CDR3 in amino acids: CASSLAGQTTEKLFF. For the CDR3, the DNA is TGTGCCAGCAGCTTAGCAGGGCAGACGACCGAAAAACTGTTTTTT.

In its sample, this clonotype was seen a few times. The V and J genes are TRBV2 and TRBJ1-5; D uncertain. The CDR3 spans 11 residues. The germline gives CDR1 SNHLY, CDR2 FYNNEI. Trimming cost V 4 bases and J 6 bases, with 4 bases left between them. The CDR3 loop reads CASSGGQPQHF. CDR3 nucleotides: TGTGCCAGCAGTGGGGGTCAGCCCCAGCATTTT.

This rearrangement joins TRBV7-9 to TRBJ1-1; D remains ambiguous. V lost 2 bases, J lost 1 base, and 8 bases lay in between. The CDR3 is made up of 14 amino acids. Germline V gene lookup returns CDR1 SEHNR and CDR2 FQNEAQ (reference sequence). The CDR3 loop reads CASSLPEENTEAFF. In DNA, the CDR3 is TGTGCCAGCAGCTTACCCGAGGAGAACACTGAAGCTTTCTTT. The variable domain in full, completed from reference TRBV7-9 and TRBJ1-1, reads DTGVSQNPRHKITKRGQNVTFRCDPISEHNRLYWYRQTLGQGPEFLTYFQNEAQLEKSRLLSDRFSAERPKGSFSTLEIQRTEQGDSAMYLCASSLPEENTEAFFGQGTRLTVV.

The rearrangement uses TRBV20-1 and TRBJ1-3; 7 bases agree with TRBD1. The germline V gene has CDR1 DFQATT and CDR2 SNEGSKA (reference sequence). Trimming removed 5 bases from V and 2 bases from J; junction bases left unmatched: 9. The CDR3 is 15 amino acids. DNA for the CDR3: TGCAGTGCTTACAACCGGGACAGCCCTGGAAACACCATATATTTT. Translated, it gives CSAYNRDSPGNTIYF.

V gene TRBV7-9 combines with J gene TRBJ2-7, with D tentatively TRBD1 or TRBD2 (5 bases each). From germline, CDR1 is SEHNR and CDR2 FQNEAQ (reference sequence). This CDR3 comprises 14 residues. This CDR3 reads CATWPERDDYEQYF. The CDR3 bases are TGTGCTACTTGGCCCGAACGGGACGATTACGAGCAGTACTTC.

This clonotype was counted a single time. This chain joins TRBV9 and TRBJ2-7, with 14 bases aligning to TRBD2. Losses at the gene ends were 3 bases for V and 3 bases for J; bases not matched to a gene: 5. This CDR3 is 16 amino acids long. Per germline, CDR1 SGDLS and CDR2 YYNGEE. CDR3 loop: CASSDRLAGGLYEQYF. The CDR3 DNA follows: TGTGCCAGCAGCGACCGACTAGCGGGGGGGCTCTACGAGCAGTACTTC.

The chain employs TRBV7-9 and TRBJ2-1; 10 bases map to TRBD2. With 5 bases clipped from V and 8 bases from J, the junction kept 6 bases outside the gene matches. Per germline, CDR1 SEHNR and CDR2 FQNEAQ (reference sequence). This CDR3 has 14 residues. CDR3 DNA sequence: TGTGCCAGCAGCCCATTGACTAGCGGGTATGAGCAGTTCTTC. This sequence encodes CASSPLTSGYEQFF.

The CDR3 sequence is CASSQEYRVDEQYF. The CDR3 nucleotides read TGTGCCAGCAGCCAAGAGTACCGGGTCGACGAGCAGTACTTC. The rearrangement uses TRBV3-1 and TRBJ2-7, with unresolved D. CDR1 and CDR2 from the germline V gene are LGHDT and YNNKEL (reference sequence). The CDR3 is 14 amino acids. The germline V and J ends were trimmed by 0 bases and 5 bases, with 11 bases remaining between them.

This clonotype was observed once. J is TRBJ2-5 and V is TRBV7-9; D unclear. This CDR3 is 13 amino acids long. Trimming removed 6 bases from V and 3 bases from J, with 11 bases in between. Germline loops: CDR1 SEHNR, CDR2 FQNEAQ (reference sequence). CDR3 region: CASRVVEEETQYF. CDR3 in DNA: TGTGCCAGCAGGGTGGTTGAGGAAGAGACCCAGTACTTC.